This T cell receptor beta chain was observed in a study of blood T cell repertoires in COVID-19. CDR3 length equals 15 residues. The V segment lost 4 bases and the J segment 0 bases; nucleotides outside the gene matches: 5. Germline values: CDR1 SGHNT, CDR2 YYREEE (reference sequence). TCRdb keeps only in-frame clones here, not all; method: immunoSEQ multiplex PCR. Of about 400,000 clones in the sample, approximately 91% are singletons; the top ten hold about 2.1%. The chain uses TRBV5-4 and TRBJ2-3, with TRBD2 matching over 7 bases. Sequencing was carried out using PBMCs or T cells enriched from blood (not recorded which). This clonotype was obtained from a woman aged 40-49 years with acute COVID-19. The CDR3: CASSPRTRSTDTQYF. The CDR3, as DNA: TGTGCCAGCAGCCCTCGGACTAGAAGCACAGATACGCAGTATTTT.